Sequencing of this TCR beta chain was carried out in a study of CDR3 diversity in severe acne. The V gene lost 0 bases and the J gene lost 2 bases, with 5 bases spanning the gap. Looked up from germline, CDR1 is SGDLS and CDR2 is YYNGEE. CDR3 length: 13 amino acids. MiXCR, applied by TCRdb to the PCR reads, yields one record per CDR3 protein. In the table there are about 98,000 distinct CDR3 sequences, about half of which are singletons. The receptor was derived from a male donor with acne. Input material: blood. This chain links TRBV9 with TRBJ1-2, with D possibly TRBD1 on 5 matching bases. DNA for the CDR3: TGTGCCAGCAGCGTAGGACAGAACTATGGCTACACCTTC. This translates into CASSVGQNYGYTF.